This TCR beta chain was recovered during a study of graft-versus-host responses after intestinal transplantation (dated by TCRdb to the early 2020s). Concerning the study at large: Multivisceral, liver-intestinal, or isolated intestinal transplants were received by the recipients. A peak of at least 4% donor T cells among recipient peripheral blood mononuclear cells was the definition used for donor T cell macrochimerism. To identify alloreactive clones, pre-transplant mixed lymphocyte reaction products were sequenced and compared with unstimulated pre-transplant donor and recipient T cells. Of the 20 to 25 intestinal transplant recipients enrolled in the cohort, one of whom was a retransplant, a few patients without pretransplant specimens were excluded. Samples from a few later patients were sequenced in-house on an Illumina MiSeq with MiXCR processing rather than by the commercial service. Every recipient was given anti-thymocyte globulin induction, then maintenance tacrolimus and steroids for two to three years. Graft-versus-host and host-versus-graft alloreactive T cell clones were tracked in the graft, circulation and bone marrow after intestinal transplantation using bulk TCR-beta CDR3 sequencing. Paper-wide results and their limitations: Early after transplant, peak levels of circulating GvH clones were found to be associated with declines in HvG clones. GvH clones were detected in recipient bone marrow, and some appeared earlier in ileal mucosa or blood, consistent with an intestinal mucosal origin. In patients with donor T cell macrochimerism, the allografts had high GvH to HvG T cell clonal ratios. Conclusions were limited by the relatively low number and heterogeneity of intestinal transplant patients.

Via the germline V gene (reference sequence), CDR1 is LNHDA and CDR2 SQIVND. Relative to germline, V is missing 5 bases and J is missing 2 bases, with 4 bases of the junction outside any gene match. Reading from cysteine to phenylalanine, the CDR3 counts 15 amino acids. Only CDR3 DNA is held: 45 bases, read in frame from base 1. Libraries were built with the immunoSEQ multiplex PCR assay. For most patients, genomic DNA was isolated with the Qiagen DNeasy Blood and Tissue Kit and shipped frozen to Adaptive Biotechnologies for TCR sequencing. For most patients, high-throughput TCR-beta CDR3 sequencing of genomic DNA was performed by Adaptive Biotechnologies. The original methods were these. TCR sequencing data for 15 to 20 patients were retrieved from Adaptive's ImmunoSEQ software; a few other patients were processed with MiXCR and VDJtools. CD4 versus CD8 sorting errors were corrected by removing sequences found in both subsets at a frequency ratio below 5:1. CDR3 nucleotide sequences shared between donor and recipient were removed because the origin of such sequences could not be assigned. At least 2-fold expansion over unstimulated cells and a minimum CFSE-low frequency of 0.002% (template counts) or 0.001% (read counts) were required for clones to be classified as alloreactive. Mappable clones were those detected in sequenced pre-transplant spleen, lymph node, or MLR CFSE-low populations of the donor or recipient. The cumulative frequency of alloreactive clones was calculated as a percentage of all sequences, weighted by copy number. Imported from immuneACCESS, the table was reduced by TCRdb to in-frame sequences with V and J called. These copies leave out some clones; in studies compared against another copy, an unresolved V gene accounts for under half, and the cause of the remainder is not known. The V and J calls and clone size are taken from that table; D and trimming were inferred from the DNA. The sample table contains roughly 98,000 clones; only one count was recorded for approximately 92% of them. The biggest ten clones account for 1% to 1.4% of the sample.

Sample time point, as interpreted from the label and publication: cells obtained before transplantation from donor or recipient. CD3+CD4+ and CD3+CD8+ populations were FACS-sorted from unstimulated pre-transplant donor and recipient cells taken from spleen or lymph nodes. As concerns this clone: The specificity of this receptor is unknown. Per-base qualities were not stored, and no clone one base away is much larger.

This TCR derives from a human donor who was the organ donor for an intestinal transplant. Specimen: unstimulated CD8+ T cells sorted from spleen or lymph node cells, collected before transplant. The chain employs TRBV19 and TRBJ2-7; the junction holds 12 bases that match TRBD2. CDR3 protein: CASSPWTSGAYEQYF. The sequence in DNA is TGTGCCAGTAGTCCTTGGACTAGCGGGGCCTACGAGCAGTACTTC.